A single sample gave rise to the 5 T cell receptor beta chains below, sequenced in a study of T cells after yellow fever vaccination. TCRdb called the 5' RACE reads again in MiXCR, with one record for every CDR3 protein. The sample has tens of thousands of distinct CDR3 sequences; more than 5.5% are singletons. The sequencing used CD8+ T cells sorted from PBMCs, collected less than 6 days after the first yellow fever vaccination. These receptors originate from a man aged 18 to 29 who received the YFV17D yellow fever vaccine.

This clonotype was seen repeatedly, ten times or more. The chain combines TRBV4-2 with TRBJ1-2; 7 nucleotides match TRBD1. The trim removed 4 bases at V and 3 bases at J, leaving 8 bases unmatched. Germline loops: CDR1 LGHNA, CDR2 YNFKEQ. The CDR3 loop spans 15 amino acids. The CDR3 DNA reads TGTGCCAGCAGCCCAGACCCGGGGACAGACTATGGCTACACCTTC. Translated: CASSPDPGTDYGYTF.

In regard to this clonotype: A much larger clone sits a single nucleotide away, making a read error possible. The J gene is TRBJ2-4, the V gene TRBV7-8; 7 positions match TRBD2. The germline V gene encodes CDR1 SGHVS and CDR2 FQNEAQ. Unmatched junction bases numbered 6, after V lost 4 bases and J lost 3 bases. The CDR3 is made up of 15 amino acids. This CDR3 is CASSSRPGGKNIQYF. The CDR3 bases are TGTGCCAGCAGCTCGAGACCGGGAGGCAAAAACATTCAGTACTTC.

The chain is built from TRBV6-5 and TRBJ1-2; D is ambiguous. V was shortened by 0 bases and J by 4 bases, with 6 bases between the two germline ends. The germline gives CDR1 MNHEY, CDR2 SVGAGI. CDR3 length: 13 residues. The CDR3, as DNA: TGTGCCAGCAGTTACTCTTCGACCTATGGCTACACCTTC. Its translation is CASSYSSTYGYTF.

This clonotype is termed medium-sized. The J gene is TRBJ1-2, the V gene TRBV4-1; unclear D gene. The CDR3 consists of 14 residues. V lost 1 base to trimming and J lost 5 bases, with 11 bases between them. CDR1 and CDR2 (germline): MGHRA, YSYEKL. The chain's CDR3 is CASSQVRTGYGYTF. The CDR3 DNA is TGCGCCAGCAGCCAAGTAAGGACGGGTTATGGCTACACCTTC.

V is TRBV2 and J is TRBJ2-7; TRBD2 agrees at 7 bases. Trimming at V came to 2 bases and at J to 0 bases, leaving 4 bases not matched to a gene. The CDR3 is 15 residues long. CDR1 is SNHLY and CDR2 is FYNNEI in the germline V gene. Written as DNA, the CDR3 is TGTGCCAGCAGTGAATGGGGGGGGAGCTCCTACGAGCAGTACTTC. It codes for CASSEWGGSSYEQYF.